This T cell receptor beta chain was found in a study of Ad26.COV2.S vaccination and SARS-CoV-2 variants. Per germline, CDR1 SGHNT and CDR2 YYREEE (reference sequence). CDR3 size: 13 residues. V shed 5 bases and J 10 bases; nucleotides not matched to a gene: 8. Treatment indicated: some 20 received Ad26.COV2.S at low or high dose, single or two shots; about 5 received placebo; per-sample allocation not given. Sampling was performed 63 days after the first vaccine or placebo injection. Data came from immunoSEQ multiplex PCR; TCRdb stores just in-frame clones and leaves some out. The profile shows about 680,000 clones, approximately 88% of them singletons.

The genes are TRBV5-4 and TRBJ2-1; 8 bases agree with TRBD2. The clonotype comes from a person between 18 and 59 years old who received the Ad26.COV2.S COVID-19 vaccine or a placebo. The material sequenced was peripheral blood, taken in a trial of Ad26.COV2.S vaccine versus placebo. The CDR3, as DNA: TGTGCCAGCAGACAGAGCGGGGGTTTCGAGCAGTTCTTC. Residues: CASRQSGGFEQFF.